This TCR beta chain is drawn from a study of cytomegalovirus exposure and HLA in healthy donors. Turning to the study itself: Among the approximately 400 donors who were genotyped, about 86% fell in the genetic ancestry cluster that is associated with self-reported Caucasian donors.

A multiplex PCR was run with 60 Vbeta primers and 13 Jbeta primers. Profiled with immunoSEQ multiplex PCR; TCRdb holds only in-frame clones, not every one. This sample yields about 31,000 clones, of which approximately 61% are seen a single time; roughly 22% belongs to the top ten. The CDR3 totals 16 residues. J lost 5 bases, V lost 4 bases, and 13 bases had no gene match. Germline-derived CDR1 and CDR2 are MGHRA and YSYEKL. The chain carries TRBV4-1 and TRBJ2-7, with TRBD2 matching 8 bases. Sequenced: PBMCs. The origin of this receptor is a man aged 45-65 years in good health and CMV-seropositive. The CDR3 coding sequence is TGCGCCAGCAGCCCAAATACATTGGGACTAGTCCACGAGCAGTACTTC. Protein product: CASSPNTLGLVHEQYF.